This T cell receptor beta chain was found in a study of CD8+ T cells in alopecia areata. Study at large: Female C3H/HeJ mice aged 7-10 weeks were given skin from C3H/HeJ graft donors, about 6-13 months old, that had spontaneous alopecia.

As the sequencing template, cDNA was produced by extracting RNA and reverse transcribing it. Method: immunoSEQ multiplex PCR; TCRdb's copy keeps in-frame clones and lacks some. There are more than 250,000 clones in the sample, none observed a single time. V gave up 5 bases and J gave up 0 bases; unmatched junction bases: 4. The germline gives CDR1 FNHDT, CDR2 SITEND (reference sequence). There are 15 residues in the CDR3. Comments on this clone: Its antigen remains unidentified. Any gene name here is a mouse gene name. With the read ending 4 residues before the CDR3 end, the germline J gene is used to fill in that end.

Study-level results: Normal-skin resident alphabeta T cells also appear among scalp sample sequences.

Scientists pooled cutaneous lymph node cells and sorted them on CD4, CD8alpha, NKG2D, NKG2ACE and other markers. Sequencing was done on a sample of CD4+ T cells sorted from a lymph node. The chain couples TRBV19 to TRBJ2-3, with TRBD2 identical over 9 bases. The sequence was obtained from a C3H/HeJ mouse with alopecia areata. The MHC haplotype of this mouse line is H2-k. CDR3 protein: CASRTGGSSAETLYF. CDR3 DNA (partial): TGTGCCAGCAGGACTGGGGGATCTAGTGCAGAA.